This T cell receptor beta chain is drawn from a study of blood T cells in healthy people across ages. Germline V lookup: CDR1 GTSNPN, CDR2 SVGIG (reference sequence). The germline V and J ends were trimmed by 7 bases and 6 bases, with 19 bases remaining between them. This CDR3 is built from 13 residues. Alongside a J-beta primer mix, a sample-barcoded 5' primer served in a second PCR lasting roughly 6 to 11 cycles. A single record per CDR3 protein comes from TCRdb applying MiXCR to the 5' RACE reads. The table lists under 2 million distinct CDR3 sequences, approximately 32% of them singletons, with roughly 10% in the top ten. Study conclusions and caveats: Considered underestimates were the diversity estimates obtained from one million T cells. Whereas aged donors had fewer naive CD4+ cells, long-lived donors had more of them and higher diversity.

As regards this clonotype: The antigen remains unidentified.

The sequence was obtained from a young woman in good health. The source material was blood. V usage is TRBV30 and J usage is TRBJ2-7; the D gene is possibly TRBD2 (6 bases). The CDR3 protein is CAYSTGTSTEQYF. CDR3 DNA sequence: TGTGCCTATTCTACCGGGACTTCGACCGAGCAGTACTTC. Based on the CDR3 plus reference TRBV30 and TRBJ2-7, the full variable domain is SQTIHQWPATLVQPVGSPLSLECTVEGTSNPNLYWYRQAAGRGLQLLFYSVGIGQISSEVPQNLSASRPQDRQFILSSKKLLLSDSGFYLCAYSTGTSTEQYFGPGTRLTVT.